This T cell receptor (beta chain) was profiled in a study of blood T cell repertoires in COVID-19. On the study more broadly: Acute and convalescent COVID-19 specimens originated in the United States, Italy and Spain. The cDNA or gDNA used as material had been derived from T cells, B-cell-depleted T cells, or PBMCs.

Methods used by the authors: By means of reference gene primer amplification, nucleated cell counts were estimated. Assay used: immunoSEQ multiplex PCR; TCRdb lists only in-frame clones, some missing. V and J calls and clone size are given by that table; D and trimming were obtained from the DNA. The sample has 200,000 to 300,000 clones; around nine tenths are singletons. The CDR3 is 15 residues long. CDR1 is KGHDR and CDR2 is SFDVKD in the germline V gene. V lost 1 base, J lost 5 bases, and 14 bases lay in between. This TCR was recovered from an elderly man with acute or convalescent COVID-19. Sequencing used peripheral blood. The chain carries TRBV24-1 and TRBJ2-7; a weak D match, TRBD1 (6 bases). CDR3 residues: CATSDFLTGRDEQYF. CDR3 DNA: TGTGCCACCAGTGATTTCCTGACAGGCCGCGACGAGCAGTACTTC.